These 21 T cell receptor beta chains originate from one sample sequenced in a study of T cells in Graves' hyperthyroidism and ophthalmopathy. Template material for amplifying TCR beta CDR3 regions consisted of RNA transcripts. Primed by the HTBI set, a first-round RT-PCR was run on the TCR CDR3. In TCRdb, the multiplex PCR reads were re-called with MiXCR into one record per CDR3 protein. Here the sample spans about 600,000 distinct CDR3 sequences, approximately 15% being singletons. Sequencing input: blood. These TCRs come from a woman aged 18-29 years with Graves' ophthalmopathy.

This clonotype has more than one count but fewer than ten. The V and J genes are TRBV29-1 and TRBJ1-2; 8 bases map to TRBD1. Germline lookup yields CDR1 SQVTM and CDR2 ANQGSEA. The CDR3 contains 11 residues. V lost 5 bases, J lost 8 bases, and 4 bases stayed unmatched. The chain's CDR3 is CSVQGAEGYTF. CDR3 bases: TGCAGCGTTCAGGGGGCCGAGGGCTACACCTTC.

The table lists this clonotype with many counts. The rearrangement links TRBV11-2 to TRBJ2-3; D possibly corresponds to TRBD2 (6 bases). The germline V gene encodes CDR1 SGHAT and CDR2 FQNNGV. Trimming shortened V by 1 base and J by 6 bases, and 17 bases separated the two germline ends. This CDR3 is 16 amino acids long. CDR3 sequence reads: CASSLVGRRGKDTQYF. CDR3 DNA: TGTGCCAGCAGCTTAGTGGGGCGGAGGGGAAAGGATACGCAGTATTTT.

This clonotype has only a few counts. The chain employs TRBV7-9 and TRBJ2-3, with D maybe TRBD1 (6 bases). CDR3 size: 15 residues. Germline V gene data show CDR1 as SEHNR and CDR2 as FQNEAQ (reference sequence). With 5 bases removed from V and 0 bases from J, the gap between germline ends came to 12 bases. CDR3 sequence: CASSLGRGSTDTQYF. CDR3 DNA sequence: TGTGCCAGCAGCCTGGGCAGGGGTAGCACAGATACGCAGTATTTT.

This clonotype was picked up many times. This chain links TRBV20-1 with TRBJ1-5, with D possibly TRBD1 on 6 matching bases. This CDR3 comprises 14 residues. Trimming shortened V by 5 bases and J by 6 bases, and 17 bases separated the two germline ends. Germline CDR1 and CDR2: DFQATT and SNEGSKA (reference sequence). In DNA form, the CDR3 reads TGCAGTGCTGGGGGCGTTGAGGGGTTTCAGCCCCAGCATTTT. This translates into CSAGGVEGFQPQHF.

This clonotype showed up just a few times. The V call is TRBV4-1, the J call TRBJ1-1; maybe TRBD1 (5 bases). CDR1 is MGHRA, CDR2 YSYEKL, per germline. The CDR3 has 17 residues. Trimming took off 4 bases at V and 4 bases at J, with 22 bases between the two ends. Here the CDR3 reads CASSPHPLGARGTEAFF. The CDR3 DNA follows: TGCGCCAGCAGCCCTCACCCTTTAGGGGCCCGCGGCACTGAAGCTTTCTTT.

This clonotype was seen at least ten times. V and J are TRBV27 and TRBJ1-1; 10 bases match TRBD1. This CDR3 has 19 amino acids. Germline V lookup: CDR1 MNHEY, CDR2 SMNVEV (reference sequence). Unmatched junction bases numbered 12, after V lost 2 bases and J lost 0 bases. Written as DNA, the CDR3 is TGTGCCAGCAGTTTAGACCCCCTTCCTGGACAGGGGGTGAACACTGAAGCTTTCTTT. Amino acids: CASSLDPLPGQGVNTEAFF.

About this clonotype itself: Mismatch with germline at one junction end may stem from a read error. This rearrangement joins TRBV6-1 to TRBJ1-2, with 12 bases lining up with TRBD1. Looked up from germline, CDR1 is MNHNS and CDR2 is SASEGT. There are 15 residues in the CDR3. The CDR3 loop reads CASSGRDRGRGGYAF. The CDR3 DNA sequence: TGTGCCAGCAGTGGCCGGGACAGGGGGCGTGGTGGCTACGCCTTC.

The chain couples TRBV9 to TRBJ1-5; no clear D. Trimming removed 8 bases from V and 6 bases from J, with 12 bases in between. The CDR3 has 12 amino acids. Per germline, CDR1 SGDLS and CDR2 YYNGEE. CDR3 region: CASGPGRQPQHF. The CDR3 region has the DNA TGTGCCAGTGGGCCTGGGCGTCAGCCCCAGCATTTT.

This clonotype has at least ten counts. The chain employs TRBV28 and TRBJ2-7; D gene unclear. The CDR3 contains 11 residues. In germline, CDR1 is MDHEN, CDR2 SYDVKM. V lost 8 bases and J lost 2, with 7 bases in between. CDR3: CASQMAYEQYF. In DNA, the CDR3 is TGTGCCAGCCAGATGGCCTACGAGCAGTACTTC.

This clonotype was seen repeatedly, ten times or more. The chain carries TRBV28 and TRBJ1-4, with 10 bases lining up with TRBD1. The trim removed 1 base at V and 4 bases at J, leaving 15 bases unmatched. The CDR3 totals 20 residues. Germline-derived CDR1 and CDR2 are MDHEN and SYDVKM. CDR3 protein: CASSLLSLRDRGERNEKLFF. The CDR3 DNA reads TGTGCCAGCAGTTTATTGTCGCTCCGGGACAGGGGCGAACGTAATGAAAAACTGTTTTTT. The full variable domain, completed using reference TRBV28 and TRBJ1-4, is DVKVTQSSRYLVKRTGEKVFLECVQDMDHENMFWYRQDPGLGLRLIYFSYDVKMKEKGDIPEGYSVSREKKERFSLILESASTNQTSMYLCASSLLSLRDRGERNEKLFFGSGTQLSVL.

This clonotype appeared a few times. The gene calls are TRBV9 and TRBJ2-3; a weak D match, TRBD2 (6 bases). The CDR3 is made up of 15 amino acids. V was pared by 3 bases and J by 6 bases, with 17 bases between. The germline V gene has CDR1 SGDLS and CDR2 YYNGEE. The CDR3 coding sequence is TGTGCCAGCAGCGCGCGCTCCGGGACTTTGGATACGCAGTATTTT. Translation: CASSARSGTLDTQYF. Full variable domain (remainder filled in from reference TRBV9 and TRBJ2-3): DSGVTQTPKHLITATGQRVTLRCSPRSGDLSVYWYQQSLDQGLQFLIQYYNGEERAKGNILERFSAQQFPDLHSELNLSSLELGDSALYFCASSARSGTLDTQYFGPGTRLTVL.

This clonotype turned up a few times. The chain is built from TRBV5-6 and TRBJ1-2, with 8 bases lining up with TRBD1. This CDR3 is 15 amino acids long. The V gene's germline CDR1 is SGHDT and CDR2 YYEEEE. The V and J ends lost 2 bases and 5 bases, in that order; junction bases with no gene match: 8. This CDR3 is CASSFVNRGEYGYTF. The CDR3 DNA reads as TGTGCCAGCAGCTTCGTTAACAGGGGGGAATATGGCTACACCTTC.

The chain carries TRBV20-1 and TRBJ1-1; the D is unclear. The CDR3 is 12 residues long. Deletions cut 5 bases from V and 4 bases from J, with 11 bases between. Germline loops: CDR1 DFQATT, CDR2 SNEGSKA (reference sequence). This CDR3 reads CSAARAGTEAFF. The CDR3 DNA is TGCAGTGCTGCACGGGCGGGCACTGAAGCTTTCTTT.

This clonotype was recorded a few times. V is TRBV27 and J is TRBJ2-3; D not resolved. Trimming stripped 7 bases from V and 2 bases from J, with 10 bases between. The CDR3 length is 13 residues. From germline, CDR1 is MNHEY and CDR2 SMNVEV (reference sequence). This chain's CDR3 is CASTLRYTDTQYF. The CDR3 nucleotides are TGTGCCAGCACCCTCAGGTACACAGATACGCAGTATTTT.

This clonotype was observed at least ten times. The chain is built from TRBV24-1 and TRBJ2-1, with 10 nucleotides matching TRBD2. The CDR3 length is 16 residues. Trimming took 1 base from V and 4 from J; bases not matched to a gene: 3. Germline V lookup: CDR1 KGHDR, CDR2 SFDVKD. The CDR3 sequence: CATSDFKREGYNEQFF. DNA of the CDR3: TGTGCCACCAGTGATTTCAAGCGGGAGGGATACAATGAGCAGTTCTTC.

There are many counts of this clonotype. The gene calls are TRBV2 and TRBJ2-4; 9 nucleotides align to TRBD2. Germline assignment: CDR1 SNHLY and CDR2 FYNNEI. CDR3 length: 15 amino acids. Losses at the gene ends were 9 bases for V and 6 bases for J; bases not matched to a gene: 12. The CDR3 here is CASSGGSRSGNIQYF. CDR3 DNA sequence: TGTGCCAGTAGCGGGGGATCCAGGTCCGGAAACATTCAGTACTTC.

This clonotype was detected ten times or more. The chain couples TRBV27 to TRBJ2-1; 9 nucleotides line up with TRBD2. Trimming removed 3 bases from V and 2 bases from J; junction bases left unmatched: 5. Germline CDR1 is MNHEY and CDR2 is SMNVEV (reference sequence). CDR3 length: 16 amino acids. The CDR3 loop is CASSFKVAGAYNEQFF. The DNA of the CDR3 is TGTGCCAGCAGTTTCAAGGTAGCGGGAGCCTACAATGAGCAGTTCTTC.

This clonotype was recorded at least ten times. The genes are TRBV28 and TRBJ2-6; TRBD1 aligns across 7 bases. Germline CDR1 MDHEN, CDR2 SYDVKM. With 6 bases clipped from V and 0 bases from J, the junction kept 5 bases outside the gene matches. The CDR3 is 16 residues long. The CDR3 region is CASRENRGSGANVLTF. CDR3 DNA sequence: TGTGCCAGCAGGGAAAACAGGGGCTCTGGGGCCAACGTCCTGACTTTC.

This clonotype was seen repeatedly, ten times or more. The chain has TRBV30 and TRBJ2-3; no clear D. Germline values: CDR1 GTSNPN, CDR2 SVGIG (reference sequence). This CDR3 is built from 13 residues. V lost 5 bases and J 3 bases, leaving 12 bases between the germline ends. The CDR3 DNA follows: TGTGCCTGGTCCCGGAGACCTACAGATACGCAGTATTTT. This gives the protein CAWSRRPTDTQYF.

In this sample, this clonotype turned up many times. CDR3 protein: CASSYSLPGVAHEQFF. The CDR3 DNA sequence: TGTGCCAGCAGTTACTCGTTACCAGGGGTTGCCCATGAGCAGTTCTTC. J is TRBJ2-1 and V is TRBV6-5, with TRBD1 as a possible D gene (6 bases). CDR1 is MNHEY, CDR2 SVGAGI, per germline. This CDR3 is 16 amino acids long. Trimming left V 0 bases short and J 8 bases short, with 17 bases between.

This clonotype appeared many times. This chain links TRBV10-3 with TRBJ2-7; D gene unclear. V was trimmed by 7 bases and J by 6 bases, leaving 19 bases between them. Germline V CDR1 and CDR2: ENHRY, SYGVKD. The CDR3 length is 14 residues. The CDR3 sequence is CAIKARVDTTEQYF. The CDR3 nucleotides read TGTGCCATCAAGGCTCGGGTCGACACCACCGAGCAGTACTTC.